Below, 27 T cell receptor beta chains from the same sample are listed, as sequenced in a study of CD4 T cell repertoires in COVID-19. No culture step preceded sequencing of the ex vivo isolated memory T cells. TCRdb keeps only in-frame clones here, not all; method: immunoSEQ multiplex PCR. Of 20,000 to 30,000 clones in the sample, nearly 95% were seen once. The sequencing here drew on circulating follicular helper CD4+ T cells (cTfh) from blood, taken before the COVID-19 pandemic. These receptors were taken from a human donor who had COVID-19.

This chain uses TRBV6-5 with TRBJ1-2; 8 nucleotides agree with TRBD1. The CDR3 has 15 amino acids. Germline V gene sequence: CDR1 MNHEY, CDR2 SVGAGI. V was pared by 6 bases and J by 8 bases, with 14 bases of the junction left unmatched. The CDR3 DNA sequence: TGTGCCAGCAGCCTGAACTATCAGGGGGCAAGCGGCTACACCTTC. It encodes CASSLNYQGASGYTF.

Here the CDR3 reads CASNPLAGNNEQFF. The CDR3 DNA reads TGCGCCAGCAATCCCCTAGCGGGAAACAATGAGCAGTTCTTC. The chain has TRBV5-1 and TRBJ2-1; 9 nucleotides line up with TRBD2. The V gene's germline CDR1 is SGHRS and CDR2 YFSETQ. Trimming took 6 bases from V and 5 from J; bases not matched to a gene: 6. CDR3 length equals 14 residues.

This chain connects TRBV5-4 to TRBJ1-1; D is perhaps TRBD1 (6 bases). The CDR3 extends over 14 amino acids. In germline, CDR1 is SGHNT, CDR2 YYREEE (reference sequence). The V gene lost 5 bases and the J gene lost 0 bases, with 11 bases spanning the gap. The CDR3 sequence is CASSYRDMNTEAFF. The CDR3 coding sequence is TGTGCCAGCAGTTACCGGGACATGAACACTGAAGCTTTCTTT.

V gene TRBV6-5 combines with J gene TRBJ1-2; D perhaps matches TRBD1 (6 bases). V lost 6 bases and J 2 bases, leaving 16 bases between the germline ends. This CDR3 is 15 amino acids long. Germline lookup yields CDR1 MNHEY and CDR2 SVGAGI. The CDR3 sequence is CASRPETGNNYGYTF. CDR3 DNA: TGTGCCAGCAGACCTGAAACAGGGAACAACTATGGCTACACCTTC.

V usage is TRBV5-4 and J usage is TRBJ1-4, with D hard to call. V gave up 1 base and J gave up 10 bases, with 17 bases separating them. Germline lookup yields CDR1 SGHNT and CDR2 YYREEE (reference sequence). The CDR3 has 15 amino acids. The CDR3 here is CASSLRGPTGGKLFF. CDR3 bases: TGTGCCAGCAGCTTGAGAGGGCCAACCGGTGGAAAACTGTTTTTT.

CDR3 nucleotide sequence: TGTGCCAGCAGCGTAGAAGGCGGGGAGACTAGCGGGGGCCACGAGCAGTACTTC. Protein product: CASSVEGGETSGGHEQYF. J is TRBJ2-7 and V is TRBV9, with 12 bases fitting TRBD2. Germline CDR1 SGDLS, CDR2 YYNGEE. The CDR3 has 18 residues. V gave up 0 bases and J gave up 5 bases; unmatched junction bases: 12. Together with reference TRBV9 and TRBJ2-7, the CDR3 gives the full variable domain: DSGVTQTPKHLITATGQRVTLRCSPRSGDLSVYWYQQSLDQGLQFLIQYYNGEERAKGNILERFSAQQFPDLHSELNLSSLELGDSALYFCASSVEGGETSGGHEQYFGPGTRLTVT.

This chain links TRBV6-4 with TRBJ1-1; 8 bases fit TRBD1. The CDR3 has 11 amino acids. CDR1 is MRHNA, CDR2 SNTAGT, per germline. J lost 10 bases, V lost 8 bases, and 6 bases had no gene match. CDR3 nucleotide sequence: TGTGCCAGCGGACGGGACAGGCCAGCTTTCTTT. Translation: CASGRDRPAFF.

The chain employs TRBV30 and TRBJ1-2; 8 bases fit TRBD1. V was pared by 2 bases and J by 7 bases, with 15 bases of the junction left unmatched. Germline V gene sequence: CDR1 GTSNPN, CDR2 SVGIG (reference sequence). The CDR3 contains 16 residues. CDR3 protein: CAWSIPSGAGGSGYTF. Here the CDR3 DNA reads TGTGCCTGGAGTATACCCAGTGGTGCAGGGGGCTCTGGCTACACCTTC.

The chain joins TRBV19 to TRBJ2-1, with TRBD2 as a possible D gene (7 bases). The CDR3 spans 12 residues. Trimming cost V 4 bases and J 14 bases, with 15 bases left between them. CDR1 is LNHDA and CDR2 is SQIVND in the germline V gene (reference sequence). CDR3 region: CASSTGGGMEFF. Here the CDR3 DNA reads TGTGCCAGTAGTACGGGGGGCGGGATGGAGTTCTTC.

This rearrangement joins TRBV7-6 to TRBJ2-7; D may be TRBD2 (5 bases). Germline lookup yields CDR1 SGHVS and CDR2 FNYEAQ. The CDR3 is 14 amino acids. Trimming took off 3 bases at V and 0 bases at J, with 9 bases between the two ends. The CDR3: CASSLRRDSYEQYF. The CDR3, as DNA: TGTGCCAGCAGCTTGCGCCGGGACTCCTACGAGCAGTACTTC.

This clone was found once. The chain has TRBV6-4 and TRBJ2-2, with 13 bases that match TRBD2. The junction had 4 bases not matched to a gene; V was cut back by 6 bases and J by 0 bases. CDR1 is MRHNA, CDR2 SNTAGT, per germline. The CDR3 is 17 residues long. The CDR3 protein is CASSPLAGGTNTGELFF. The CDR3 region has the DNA TGTGCCAGCAGCCCACTAGCGGGGGGGACGAACACCGGGGAGCTGTTTTTT.

CDR3 in amino acids: CASSFGWAHDTEAFF. CDR3 coding DNA: TGTGCCAGCAGCTTTGGTTGGGCTCATGACACTGAAGCTTTCTTT. The chain couples TRBV5-6 to TRBJ1-1; D unclear. CDR3 length: 15 residues. CDR1 and CDR2 from the germline V gene are SGHDT and YYEEEE. The ends were cut back, 2 bases at V and 3 bases at J, with 14 bases in the middle.

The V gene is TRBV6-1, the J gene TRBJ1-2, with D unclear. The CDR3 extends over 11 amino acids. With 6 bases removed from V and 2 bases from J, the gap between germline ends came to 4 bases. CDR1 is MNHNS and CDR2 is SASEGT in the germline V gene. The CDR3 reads CASSQNYGYTF. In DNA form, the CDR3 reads TGTGCCAGCAGCCAGAACTATGGCTACACCTTC.

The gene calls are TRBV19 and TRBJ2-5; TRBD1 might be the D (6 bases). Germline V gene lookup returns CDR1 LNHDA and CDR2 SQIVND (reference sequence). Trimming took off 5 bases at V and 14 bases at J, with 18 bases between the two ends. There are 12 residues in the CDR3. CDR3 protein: CASSQQTGSKYF. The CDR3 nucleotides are TGTGCCAGTAGTCAACAAACAGGGTCGAAATACTTC.

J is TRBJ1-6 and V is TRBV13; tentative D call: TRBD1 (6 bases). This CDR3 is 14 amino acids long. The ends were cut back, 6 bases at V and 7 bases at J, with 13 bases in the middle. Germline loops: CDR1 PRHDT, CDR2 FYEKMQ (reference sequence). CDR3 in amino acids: CASRDRTENSPLHF. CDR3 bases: TGTGCCAGCAGGGACCGGACAGAGAATTCACCCCTCCACTTT. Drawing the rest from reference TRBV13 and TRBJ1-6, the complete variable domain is AAGVIQSPRHLIKEKRETATLKCYPIPRHDTVYWYQQGPGQDPQFLISFYEKMQSDKGSIPDRFSAQQFSDYHSELNMSSLELGDSALYFCASRDRTENSPLHFGNGTRLTVT.

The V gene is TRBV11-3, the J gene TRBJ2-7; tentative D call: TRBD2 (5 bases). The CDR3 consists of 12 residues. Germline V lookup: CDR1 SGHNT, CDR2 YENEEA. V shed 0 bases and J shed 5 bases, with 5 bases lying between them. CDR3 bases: TGTGCCAGCAGCTTAGACGGGGACGAGCAGTACTTC. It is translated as CASSLDGDEQYF.

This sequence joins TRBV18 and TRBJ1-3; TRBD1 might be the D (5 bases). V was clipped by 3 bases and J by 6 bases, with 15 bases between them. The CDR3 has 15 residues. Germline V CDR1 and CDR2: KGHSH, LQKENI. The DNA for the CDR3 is TGTGCCAGCTCACCCGTCCGGGGGATGGAAAACACCATATATTTT. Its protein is CASSPVRGMENTIYF.

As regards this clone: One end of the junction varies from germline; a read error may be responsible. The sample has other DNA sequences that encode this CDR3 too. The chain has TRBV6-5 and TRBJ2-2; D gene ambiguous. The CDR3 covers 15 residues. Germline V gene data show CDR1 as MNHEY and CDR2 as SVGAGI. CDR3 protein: CASSYDTTNTGELFF. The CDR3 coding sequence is TGCGCCAGCAGTTACGACACGACGAACACCGGGGAGCTGTTTTTT.

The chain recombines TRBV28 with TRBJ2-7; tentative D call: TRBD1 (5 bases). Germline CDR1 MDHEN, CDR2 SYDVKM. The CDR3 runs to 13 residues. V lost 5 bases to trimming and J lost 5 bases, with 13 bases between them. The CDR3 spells CASSQGFRDEQYF. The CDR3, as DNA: TGTGCCAGCAGTCAGGGCTTTCGGGACGAGCAGTACTTC.

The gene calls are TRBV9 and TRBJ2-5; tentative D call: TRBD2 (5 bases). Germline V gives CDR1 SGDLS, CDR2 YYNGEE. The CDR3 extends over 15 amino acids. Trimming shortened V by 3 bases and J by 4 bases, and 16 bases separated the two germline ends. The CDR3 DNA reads TGTGCCAGCAGCGCAGACATGGGAGAAGGAGAGACCCAGTACTTC. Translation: CASSADMGEGETQYF.

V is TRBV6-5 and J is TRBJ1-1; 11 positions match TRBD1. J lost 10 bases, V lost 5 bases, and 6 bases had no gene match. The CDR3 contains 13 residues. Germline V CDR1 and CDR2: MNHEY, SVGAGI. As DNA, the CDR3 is TGTGCCAGCAGTCGCGGACAGGGGGCGCGAGCTTTCTTT. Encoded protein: CASSRGQGARAFF.

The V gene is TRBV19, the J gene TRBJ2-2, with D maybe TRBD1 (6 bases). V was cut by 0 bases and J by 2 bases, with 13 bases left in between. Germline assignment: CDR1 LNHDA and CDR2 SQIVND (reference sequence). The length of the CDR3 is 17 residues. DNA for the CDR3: TGTGCCAGTAGTATAGATAGGGGGACGGGTAACACCGGGGAGCTGTTTTTT. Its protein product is CASSIDRGTGNTGELFF.

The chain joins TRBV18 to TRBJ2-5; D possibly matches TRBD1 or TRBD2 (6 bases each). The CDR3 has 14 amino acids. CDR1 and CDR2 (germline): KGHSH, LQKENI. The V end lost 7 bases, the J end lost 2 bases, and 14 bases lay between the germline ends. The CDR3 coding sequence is TGTGCCAGCTTACCGGGGGCAGAACAAGAGACCCAGTACTTC. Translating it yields CASLPGAEQETQYF.

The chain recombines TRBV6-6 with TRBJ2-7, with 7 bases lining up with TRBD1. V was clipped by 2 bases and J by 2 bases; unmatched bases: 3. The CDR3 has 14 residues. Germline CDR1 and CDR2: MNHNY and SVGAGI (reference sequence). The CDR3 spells CASSYLGQTYEQYF. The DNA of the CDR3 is TGTGCCAGCAGTTACCTGGGACAGACCTACGAGCAGTACTTC.

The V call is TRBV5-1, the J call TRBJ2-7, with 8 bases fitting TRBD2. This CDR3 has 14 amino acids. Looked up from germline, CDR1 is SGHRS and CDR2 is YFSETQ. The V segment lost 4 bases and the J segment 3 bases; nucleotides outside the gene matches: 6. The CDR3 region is CASSRAGEVYEQYF. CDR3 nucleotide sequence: TGCGCCAGCAGCCGAGCGGGAGAAGTCTACGAGCAGTACTTC.

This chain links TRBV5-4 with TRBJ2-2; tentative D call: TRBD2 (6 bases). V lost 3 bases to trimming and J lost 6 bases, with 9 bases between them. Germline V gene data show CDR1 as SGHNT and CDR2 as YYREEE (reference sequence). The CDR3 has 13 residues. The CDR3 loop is CASSSGGAGELFF. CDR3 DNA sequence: TGTGCCAGCAGCTCCGGGGGTGCCGGGGAGCTGTTTTTT.

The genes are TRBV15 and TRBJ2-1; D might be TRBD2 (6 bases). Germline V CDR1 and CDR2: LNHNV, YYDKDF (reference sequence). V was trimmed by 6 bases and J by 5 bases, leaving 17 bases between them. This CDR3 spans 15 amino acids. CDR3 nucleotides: TGTGCCACCAGTTCCCCTGGGACTCAAAACAATGAGCAGTTCTTC. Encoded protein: CATSSPGTQNNEQFF.